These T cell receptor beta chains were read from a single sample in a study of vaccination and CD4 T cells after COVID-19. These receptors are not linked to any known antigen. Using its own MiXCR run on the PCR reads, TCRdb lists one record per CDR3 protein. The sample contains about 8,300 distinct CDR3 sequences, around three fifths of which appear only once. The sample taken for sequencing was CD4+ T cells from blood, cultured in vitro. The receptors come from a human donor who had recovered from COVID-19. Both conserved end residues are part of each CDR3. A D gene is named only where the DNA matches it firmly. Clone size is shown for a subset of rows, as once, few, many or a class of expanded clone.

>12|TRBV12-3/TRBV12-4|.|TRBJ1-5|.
TGTGCCAGCACCCCGGGCGGGGAGCCCCAGCATTTT
CASTPGGEPQHF
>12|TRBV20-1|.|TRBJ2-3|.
TGCAGTGCTAGAGCCGGGGCAGATACGCAGTATTTT
CSARAGADTQYF
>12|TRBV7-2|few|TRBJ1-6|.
TGTGCCAGCAGCTTAGATAACTCACCCCTCCACTTT
CASSLDNSPLHF
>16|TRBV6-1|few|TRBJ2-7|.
TGTGCCAGCAGTGGATGGAGGGGGACATCAACACTCGAGCAGTACTTC
CASSGWRGTSTLEQYF
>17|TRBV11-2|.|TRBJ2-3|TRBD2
TGTGCCAGCAGCTCCGGGACTAGCGGGAGTATTGCAGATACGCAGTATTTT
CASSSGTSGSIADTQYF
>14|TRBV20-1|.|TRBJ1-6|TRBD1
TGCAGTGCTAGAGCGACAGGGTCCAATTCACCCCTCCACTTT
CSARATGSNSPLHF
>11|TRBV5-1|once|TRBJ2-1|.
TGCGCCAGCAGCTTTAACAATGAGCAGTTCTTC
CASSFNNEQFF
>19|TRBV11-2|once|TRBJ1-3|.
TGTGCCAGCACCCCTAGTTCGGGTGGTGGGGGCCCCCTTGGAAACACCATATATTTT
CASTPSSGGGGPLGNTIYF
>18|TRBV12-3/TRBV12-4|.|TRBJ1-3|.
TGTGCCAGCAGGCCCGGGGGGGGCAGGGCGAGCTCTGGAAACACCATATATTTT
CASRPGGGRASSGNTIYF
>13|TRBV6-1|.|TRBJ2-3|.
TGTGCCAGCAAGAGGGATAGCACAGATACGCAGTATTTT
CASKRDSTDTQYF
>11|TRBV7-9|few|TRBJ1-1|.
TGTGCCAGCGGAGTGGACACTGAAGCTTTCTTT
CASGVDTEAFF
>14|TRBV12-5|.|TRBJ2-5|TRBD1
TGTGCTAGTGCTGAGGGACAGGGAGAGCGGGCCCAGTACTTC
CASAEGQGERAQYF
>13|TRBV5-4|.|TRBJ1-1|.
TGTGCCAGCAGCTTTGCAGGGCGCGGTGAAGCTTTCTTT
CASSFAGRGEAFF
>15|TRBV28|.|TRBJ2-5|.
TGTGCCAGCAGTTTATCCCTCTCTGGAGGAGAGACCCAGTACTTC
CASSLSLSGGETQYF
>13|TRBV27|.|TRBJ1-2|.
TGTGCCAGCAGTTTATCAGGCTTCTATGGCTACACCTTC
CASSLSGFYGYTF
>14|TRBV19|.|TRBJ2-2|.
TGTGCCAGTAGGGCAGGGCAGAACACCGGGGAGCTGTTTTTT
CASRAGQNTGELFF
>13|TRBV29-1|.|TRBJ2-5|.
TGCAGCGTTGAGACCGGGTCAGAAGAGACCCAGTACTTC
CSVETGSEETQYF
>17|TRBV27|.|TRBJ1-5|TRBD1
TGTGCCAGCAGGGACAGGGGGGCCCTTGTGAGCAATCAGCCCCAGCATTTT
CASRDRGALVSNQPQHF
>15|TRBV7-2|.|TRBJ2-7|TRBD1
TGTGCCAGCAGCCTCACCGGGACAGGGAACCACGAGCAGTACTTC
CASSLTGTGNHEQYF
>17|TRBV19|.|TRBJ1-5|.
TGTGCCAGTAGTATAGGGCCCCCCGGACCCGGGCGTCAGCCCCAGCATTTT
CASSIGPPGPGRQPQHF
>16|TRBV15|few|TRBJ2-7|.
TGTGCCACCAGCAGAGAAGGAACCCGGGCGGGCTACGAGCAGTACTTC
CATSREGTRAGYEQYF
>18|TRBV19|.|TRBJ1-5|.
TGTGCCAGTAGTATGGGGTTTTACACTCCCCGGGAGGGTCAGCCCCAGCATTTT
CASSMGFYTPREGQPQHF
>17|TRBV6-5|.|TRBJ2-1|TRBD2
TGTGCCAGCAGTTACTCGATTGGCGGGGGGCTCAACAATGAGCAGTTCTTC
CASSYSIGGGLNNEQFF
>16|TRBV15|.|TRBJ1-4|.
TGTGCCACCAGCAGGGACGAAGGGGCAACTAATGAAAAACTGTTTTTT
CATSRDEGATNEKLFF
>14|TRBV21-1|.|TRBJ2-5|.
TGTGCCAGCGTGGGACAGGGGTGGCAAGAGACCCAGTACTTC
CASVGQGWQETQYF
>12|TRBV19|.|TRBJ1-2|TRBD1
TGTGCCAGTAGAGACAGGGGCTATGACTACACCTTC
CASRDRGYDYTF
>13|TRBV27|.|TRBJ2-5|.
TGTGCCAGCAGTTCCGCCGGCCAAGAGACCCAGTACTTC
CASSSAGQETQYF
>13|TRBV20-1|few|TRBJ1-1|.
TGCAGTGCTAGAGGACGGTTGAACACTGAAGCTTTCTTT
CSARGRLNTEAFF
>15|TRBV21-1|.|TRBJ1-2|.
TGTGCCAGCAGCAAACCCCCCCCAGGGAACTATGGCTACACCTTC
CASSKPPPGNYGYTF
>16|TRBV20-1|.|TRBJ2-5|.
TGCAGTGCCAACCGCCGAGGGGGGTTATCGGGAGAGACCCAGTACTTC
CSANRRGGLSGETQYF
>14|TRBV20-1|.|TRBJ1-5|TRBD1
TGCAGTGCTCCGAAGGGCAGGGGGAATCAGCCCCAGCATTTT
CSAPKGRGNQPQHF
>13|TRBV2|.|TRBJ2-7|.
TGTGCCAGCACCCGGGAGAGAGACTACGAGCAGTACTTC
CASTRERDYEQYF
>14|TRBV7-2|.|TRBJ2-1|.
TGTGCCAGCAGCTTATCGGGTACCTACAATGAGCAGTTCTTC
CASSLSGTYNEQFF